This T cell receptor (beta chain) appears in the sequencing data of a study of beta chain features in type 1 diabetes. Study-wide findings and caveats: TCRB CDR3s from Type 1 diabetes patients were moderately but significantly shorter in all four CD4+ subsets. Patients showed naive, central memory and Treg TCRB repertoires that appeared more similar than those of healthy donors.

The germline V gene has CDR1 SEHNR and CDR2 FQNEAQ (reference sequence). The CDR3 runs to 16 residues. The J segment lost 1 base and the V segment lost 10 bases, leaving 5 bases of the junction unmatched. The investigators reverse transcribed all of the isolated RNA, so they sequenced expressed TCRB transcripts. Clones were read by immunoSEQ multiplex PCR, and TCRdb kept only the in-frame ones, dropping some. Of 900,000 or so clones in the sample, 17% were seen once. To note about this clone: Its matching antigen is unknown.

In total, each donor contributed a single heparinised blood draw that averaged around 0.12 L. Via CD45RO/CCR7/CD25/CD127/CD95/CD27, cells of the CD4+ naive, central memory, regulatory and stem cell-like memory subsets were sorted. This receptor was obtained from a woman between 18 and 29 years old in good health. The sample was naive CD4+ T cells from blood. The chain employs TRBV7-9 and TRBJ2-2; TRBD2 matches at 14 bases. CDR3 nucleotide sequence: TGTGCCATCGGGACTAGCGGGAGTCGGAACACCGGGGAGCTGTTTTTT. It translates to CAIGTSGSRNTGELFF.